One TCR beta chain is described in this entry. This clonotype was detected once. The antigen it recognizes is unknown. No much larger clonotype is one base removed from it; base qualities were not supplied. A lone read is weak support. The data were obtained in a study of CD8+CD57+ T cells in acquired aplastic anemia (dated 2018 in TCRdb). Study-wide context: Extracted DNA from sorted CD4+ and CD8+ cells averaged around 3.4 ug, ranging from about 0.17 to 27.4 ug. A CD8+CD57+ expansion meant a frequency higher than the mean frequency seen in healthy subjects.

Flow cytometry had shown CD8+CD57+ cell expansion in the patients selected for sequencing. Severe acquired aplastic anemia was diagnosed in all patients according to International Study of Aplastic Anemia and Agranulocytosis and Camitta criteria. No patient had received any therapy when blood was sampled. The study deep-sequenced TCR repertoires of sorted CD4+ and CD8+ blood T cells from severe aplastic anemia patients and healthy subjects. Patients were enrolled in the USA under clinicaltrials.gov protocols 00001620, 01623167, 00001397, 00071045, 00081523 and 00961064. Ficoll-Paque density gradient centrifugation was used to isolate peripheral blood mononuclear cells. Before DNA extraction, CD4+ and CD8+ T cells were sorted with FACS or magnetic beads. The CDR3 has 17 amino acids, counting the end cysteine and phenylalanine. Solely the CDR3 DNA is kept, with 51 bases framed from the first base. The V end loses 4 bases and the J end loses 5 bases, and a stretch of 23 bases separates them. The germline V gene gives CDR1 as SGHVS and CDR2 as FQNEAQ.

Genomic DNA was used as template for profiling of TCR beta VDJ combinations and CDR3 sequences. An Illumina HiSeq 2000 was used for TCR repertoire sequencing. From the authors' description of their analysis: Repertoires were assessed using TRBV/TRBJ rearrangement plots, CDR3 size and DJ length profiles, and Simpson's diversity index. Whichever DNA sequence was most abundant in the deep sequencing data was defined as the immunodominant clone. CDR3 amino acid sequences were checked for sharing across subjects and were also compared against the VDJdb database and published repertoires. The raw public data were reprocessed by TCRdb itself: fastp quality trimming at Q25, MiXCR clonotype calling, in-frame beta chains only. Rows with one shared CDR3 protein collapse into an entry with the most common genes and DNA. The V and J calls, along with clone size, are taken from TCRdb and not from the paper's own processing. Across this sample there are about 260,000 distinct CDR3 sequences, with 70% to 85% seen only once. Roughly 42% of the sample belongs to the ten largest clones.

General findings and caveats noted by the study authors: CD8+ Simpson's diversity did not differ significantly between patients and healthy controls (P=0.060). Although 25 to 30 CD8+ CDR3 sequences were shared by patients and controls, these sequences appeared highly expressed in patients and within the immunodominant clones of patients.

The chain is encoded by TRBV7-8 joined to TRBJ2-5; confidence is insufficient to name the D gene. The source material was sorted CD4+, CD8+, or CD8+CD57+ T cells (not recorded which) from PBMCs. This receptor was identified in a human donor with aplastic anemia. The nucleotide sequence is TGTGCCAGCAGCTCAGCAACTGGCGGCGAGACCCGGGAGACCCAGTACTTC. Protein translation: CASSSATGGETRETQYF.